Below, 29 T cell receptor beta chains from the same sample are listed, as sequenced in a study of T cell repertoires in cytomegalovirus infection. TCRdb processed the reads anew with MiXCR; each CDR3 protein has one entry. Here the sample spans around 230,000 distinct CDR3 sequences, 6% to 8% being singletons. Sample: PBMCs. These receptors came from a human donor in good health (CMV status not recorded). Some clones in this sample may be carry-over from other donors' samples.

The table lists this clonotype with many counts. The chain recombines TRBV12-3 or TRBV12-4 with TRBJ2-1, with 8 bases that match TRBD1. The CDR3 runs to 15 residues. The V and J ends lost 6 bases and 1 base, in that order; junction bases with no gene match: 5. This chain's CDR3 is CASSFRQGSYNEQFF. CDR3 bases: TGTGCCAGCAGCTTTCGACAGGGGTCCTACAATGAGCAGTTCTTC.

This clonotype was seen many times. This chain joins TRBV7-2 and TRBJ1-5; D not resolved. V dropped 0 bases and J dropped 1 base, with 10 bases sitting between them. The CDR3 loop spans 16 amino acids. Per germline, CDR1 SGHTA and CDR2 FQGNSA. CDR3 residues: CASSLASSGSNQPQHF. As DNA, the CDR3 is TGTGCCAGCAGCTTAGCTTCCAGTGGAAGCAATCAGCCCCAGCATTTT.

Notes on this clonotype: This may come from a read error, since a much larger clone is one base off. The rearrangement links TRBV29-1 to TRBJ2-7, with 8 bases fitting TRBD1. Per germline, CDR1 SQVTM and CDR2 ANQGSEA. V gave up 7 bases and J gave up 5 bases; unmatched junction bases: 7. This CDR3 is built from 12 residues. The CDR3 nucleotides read TGCAGCGGAGGGGTACAGGGGGACGAGCAGTACTTC. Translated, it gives CSGGVQGDEQYF.

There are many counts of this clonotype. The chain's CDR3 is CASVYDRVSPLGNTEAFF. CDR3 DNA: TGTGCCAGCGTCTATGATCGCGTAAGCCCCCTCGGAAACACTGAAGCTTTCTTT. The chain has TRBV28 and TRBJ1-1; D remains unclear. Looked up from germline, CDR1 is MDHEN and CDR2 is SYDVKM. The CDR3 is 18 residues long. With 8 bases removed from V and 2 bases from J, the gap between germline ends came to 27 bases.

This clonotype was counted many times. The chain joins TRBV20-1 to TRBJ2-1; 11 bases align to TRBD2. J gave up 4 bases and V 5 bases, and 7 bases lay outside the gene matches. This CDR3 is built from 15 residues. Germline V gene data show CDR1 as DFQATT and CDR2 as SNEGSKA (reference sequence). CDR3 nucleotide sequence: TGCAGTGCTCCCCGACTAGCGGGAAAATACAATGAGCAGTTCTTC. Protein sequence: CSAPRLAGKYNEQFF.

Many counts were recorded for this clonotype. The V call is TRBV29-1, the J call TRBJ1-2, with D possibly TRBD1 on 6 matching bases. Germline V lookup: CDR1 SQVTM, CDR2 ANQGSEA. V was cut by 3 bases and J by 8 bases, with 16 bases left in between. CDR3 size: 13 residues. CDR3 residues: CSVDPTGIGGYTF. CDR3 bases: TGCAGCGTTGACCCCACAGGGATAGGGGGCTACACCTTC.

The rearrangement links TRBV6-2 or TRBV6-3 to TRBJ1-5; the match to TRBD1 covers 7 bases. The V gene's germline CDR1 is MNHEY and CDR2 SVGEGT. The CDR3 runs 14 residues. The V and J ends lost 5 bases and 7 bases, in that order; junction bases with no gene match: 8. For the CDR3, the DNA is TGTGCCAGCAGTCATAACAGGGGTGAGCAGCCCCAGCATTTT. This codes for CASSHNRGEQPQHF.

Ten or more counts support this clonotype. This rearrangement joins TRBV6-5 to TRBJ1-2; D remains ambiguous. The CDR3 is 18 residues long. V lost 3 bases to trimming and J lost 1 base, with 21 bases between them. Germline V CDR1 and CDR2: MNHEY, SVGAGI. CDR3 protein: CASSYSGLVWENNYGYTF. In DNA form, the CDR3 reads TGTGCCAGCAGTTATTCGGGCTTGGTGTGGGAAAATAACTATGGCTACACCTTC.

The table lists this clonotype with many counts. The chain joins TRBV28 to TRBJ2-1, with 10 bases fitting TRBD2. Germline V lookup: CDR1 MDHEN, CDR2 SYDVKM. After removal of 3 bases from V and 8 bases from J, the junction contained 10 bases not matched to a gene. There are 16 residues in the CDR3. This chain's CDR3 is CASSLEAGGLTDEQFF. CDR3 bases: TGTGCCAGCAGTTTGGAAGCGGGGGGGCTGACCGATGAGCAGTTCTTC. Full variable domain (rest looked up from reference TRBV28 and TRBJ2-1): DVKVTQSSRYLVKRTGEKVFLECVQDMDHENMFWYRQDPGLGLRLIYFSYDVKMKEKGDIPEGYSVSREKKERFSLILESASTNQTSMYLCASSLEAGGLTDEQFFGPGTRLTVL.

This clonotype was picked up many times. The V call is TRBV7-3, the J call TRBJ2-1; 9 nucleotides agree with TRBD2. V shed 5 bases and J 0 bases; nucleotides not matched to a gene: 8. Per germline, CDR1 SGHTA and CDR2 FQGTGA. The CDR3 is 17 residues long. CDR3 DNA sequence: TGTGCCAGCAGCGCGACTAGCGGCCGGAGCTCCTACAATGAGCAGTTCTTC. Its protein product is CASSATSGRSSYNEQFF. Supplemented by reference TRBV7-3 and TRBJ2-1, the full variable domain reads GAGVSQTPSNKVTEKGKYVELRCDPISGHTALYWYRQSLGQGPEFLIYFQGTGAADDSGLPNDRFFAVRPEGSVSTLKIQRTERGDSAVYLCASSATSGRSSYNEQFFGPGTRLTVL.

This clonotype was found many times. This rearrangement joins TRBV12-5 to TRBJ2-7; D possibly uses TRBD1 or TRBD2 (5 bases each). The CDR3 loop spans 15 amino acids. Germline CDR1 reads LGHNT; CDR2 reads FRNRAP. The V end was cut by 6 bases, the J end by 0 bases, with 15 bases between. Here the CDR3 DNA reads TGTGCTAGTGGCCCCGGGACGCACAGCTCCTACGAGCAGTACTTC. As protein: CASGPGTHSSYEQYF.

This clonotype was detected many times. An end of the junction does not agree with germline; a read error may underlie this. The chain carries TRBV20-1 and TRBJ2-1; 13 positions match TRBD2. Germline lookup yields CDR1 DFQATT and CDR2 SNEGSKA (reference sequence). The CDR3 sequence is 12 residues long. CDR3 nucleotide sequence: TGCAGTGCGCGGACTAGCGGGGGCCTGCGCCTCTTC. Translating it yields CSARTSGGLRLF.

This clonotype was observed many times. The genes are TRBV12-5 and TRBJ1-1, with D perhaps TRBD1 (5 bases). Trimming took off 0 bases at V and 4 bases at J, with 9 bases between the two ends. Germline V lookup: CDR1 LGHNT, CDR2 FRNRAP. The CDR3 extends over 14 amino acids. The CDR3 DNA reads TGTGCTAGTGGTTTGGTGCAGGGAGGCACTGAAGCTTTCTTT. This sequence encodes CASGLVQGGTEAFF. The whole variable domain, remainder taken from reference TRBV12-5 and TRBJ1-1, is DARVTQTPRHKVTEMGQEVTMRCQPILGHNTVFWYRQTMMQGLELLAYFRNRAPLDDSGMPKDRFSAEMPDATLATLKIQPSEPRDSAVYFCASGLVQGGTEAFFGQGTRLTVV.

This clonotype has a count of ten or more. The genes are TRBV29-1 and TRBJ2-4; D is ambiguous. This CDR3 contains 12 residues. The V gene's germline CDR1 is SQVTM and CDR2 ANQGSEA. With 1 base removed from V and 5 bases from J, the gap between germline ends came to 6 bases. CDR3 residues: CSVEGPENIQYF. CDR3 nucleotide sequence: TGCAGCGTTGAAGGTCCCGAAAACATTCAGTACTTC.

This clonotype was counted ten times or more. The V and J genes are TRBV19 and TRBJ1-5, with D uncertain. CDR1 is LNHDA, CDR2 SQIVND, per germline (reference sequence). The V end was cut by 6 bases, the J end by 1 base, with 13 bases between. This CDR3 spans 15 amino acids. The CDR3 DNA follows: TGTGCCAGTAGCATTGCCCGACGGAGCAATCAGCCCCAGCATTTT. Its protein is CASSIARRSNQPQHF.

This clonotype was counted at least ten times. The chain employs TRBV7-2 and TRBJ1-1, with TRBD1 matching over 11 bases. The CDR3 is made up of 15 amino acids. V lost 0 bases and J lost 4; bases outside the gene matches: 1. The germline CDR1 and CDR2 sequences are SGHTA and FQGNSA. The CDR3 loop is CASSLAGQGGTEAFF. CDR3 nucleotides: TGTGCCAGCAGCTTAGCGGGACAGGGGGGCACTGAAGCTTTCTTT.

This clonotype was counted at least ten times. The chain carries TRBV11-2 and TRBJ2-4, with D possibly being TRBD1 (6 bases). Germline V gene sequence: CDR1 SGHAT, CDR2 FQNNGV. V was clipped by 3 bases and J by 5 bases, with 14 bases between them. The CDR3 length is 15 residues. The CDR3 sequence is CASSFQGSQENIQYF. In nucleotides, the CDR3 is TGTGCCAGCAGCTTCCAGGGGAGTCAGGAAAACATTCAGTACTTC.

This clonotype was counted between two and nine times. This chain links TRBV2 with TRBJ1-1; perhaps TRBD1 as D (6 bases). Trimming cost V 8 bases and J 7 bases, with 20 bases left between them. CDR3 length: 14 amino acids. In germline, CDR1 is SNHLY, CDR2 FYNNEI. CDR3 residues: CASPGAGRTGEAFF. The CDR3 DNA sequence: TGTGCCAGCCCGGGGGCAGGCCGTACGGGTGAAGCTTTCTTT. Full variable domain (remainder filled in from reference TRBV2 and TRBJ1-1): EPEVTQTPSHQVTQMGQEVILRCVPISNHLYFYWYRQILGQKVEFLVSFYNNEISEKSEIFDDQFSVERPDGSNFTLKIRSTKLEDSAMYFCASPGAGRTGEAFFGQGTRLTVV.

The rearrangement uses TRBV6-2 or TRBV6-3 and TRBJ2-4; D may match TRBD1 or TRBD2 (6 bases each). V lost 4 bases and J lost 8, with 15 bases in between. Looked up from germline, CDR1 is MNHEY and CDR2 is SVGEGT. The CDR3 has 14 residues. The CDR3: CASSLSGGGHIQYF. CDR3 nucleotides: TGTGCCAGCAGTTTATCTGGAGGGGGACACATTCAGTACTTC.

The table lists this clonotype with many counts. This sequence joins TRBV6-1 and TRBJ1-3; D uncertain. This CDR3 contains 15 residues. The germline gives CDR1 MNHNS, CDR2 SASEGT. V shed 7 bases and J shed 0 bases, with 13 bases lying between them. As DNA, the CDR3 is TGTGCCAGCACCGCGGTTTCTGGCTCTGGAAACACCATATATTTT. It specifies CASTAVSGSGNTIYF.

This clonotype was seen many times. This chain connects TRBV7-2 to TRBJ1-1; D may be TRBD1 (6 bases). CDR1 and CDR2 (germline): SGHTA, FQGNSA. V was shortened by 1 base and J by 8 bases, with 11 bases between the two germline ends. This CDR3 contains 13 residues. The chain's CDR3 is CASSLEWTAEAFF. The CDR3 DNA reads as TGTGCCAGCAGCTTAGAATGGACAGCAGAAGCTTTCTTT.

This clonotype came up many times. The CDR3 DNA is TGTGCCAGCAGCTTAGGACAGGGAATTTACAATGAGCAGTTCTTC. Its protein product is CASSLGQGIYNEQFF. This rearrangement joins TRBV7-2 to TRBJ2-1; TRBD1 matches 7 bases. Germline-derived CDR1 and CDR2 are SGHTA and FQGNSA. With V trimmed by 1 base and J by 4 bases, 4 bases remained unmatched. The CDR3 runs to 15 residues.

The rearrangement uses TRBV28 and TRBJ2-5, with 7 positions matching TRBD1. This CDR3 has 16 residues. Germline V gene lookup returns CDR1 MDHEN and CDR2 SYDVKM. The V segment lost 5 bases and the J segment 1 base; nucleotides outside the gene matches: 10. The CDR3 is CASSPPGAGGQETQYF. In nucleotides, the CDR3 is TGTGCCAGCAGTCCGCCTGGGGCAGGGGGCCAAGAGACCCAGTACTTC.

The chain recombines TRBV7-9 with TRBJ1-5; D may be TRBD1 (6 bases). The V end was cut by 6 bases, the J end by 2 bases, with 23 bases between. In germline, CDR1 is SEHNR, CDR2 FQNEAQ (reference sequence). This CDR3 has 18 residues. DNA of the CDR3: TGTGCCAGCAGTCCAGGAACAGGGCACAGCGGGGGCAATCAGCCCCAGCATTTT. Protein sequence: CASSPGTGHSGGNQPQHF.

CDR3 DNA: TGTGCCATGTTACGAACCGGGACAGGGGCATACGAGCAGTACTTC. This codes for CAMLRTGTGAYEQYF. J is TRBJ2-7 and V is TRBV2; 10 bases are a match to TRBD1. This CDR3 contains 15 residues. J was trimmed by 4 bases and V by 10 bases; bases with no gene match: 13. From germline, CDR1 is SNHLY and CDR2 FYNNEI.

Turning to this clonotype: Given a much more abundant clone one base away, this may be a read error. In DNA form, the CDR3 reads TGCGCCAGCAGCCAAGATTTATTAGGGTTGCCCAGGAACGAGCAGTACTTC. Translation gives CASSQDLLGLPRNEQYF. The chain combines TRBV4-3 with TRBJ2-7; D is uncertain. Germline V CDR1 and CDR2: LGHNA, YSLEER. The CDR3 consists of 17 residues. The V gene lost 0 bases and the J gene lost 5 bases, with 20 bases spanning the gap.

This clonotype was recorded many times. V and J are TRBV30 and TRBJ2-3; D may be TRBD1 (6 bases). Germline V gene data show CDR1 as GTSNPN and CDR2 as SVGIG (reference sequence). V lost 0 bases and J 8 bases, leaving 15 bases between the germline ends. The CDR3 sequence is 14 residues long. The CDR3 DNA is TGTGCCTGGAGTGTAGGGGGTGGACGGGGTACGCAGTATTTT. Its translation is CAWSVGGGRGTQYF. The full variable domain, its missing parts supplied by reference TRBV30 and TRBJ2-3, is SQTIHQWPATLVQPVGSPLSLECTVEGTSNPNLYWYRQAAGRGLQLLFYSVGIGQISSEVPQNLSASRPQDRQFILSSKKLLLSDSGFYLCAWSVGGGRGTQYFGPGTRLTVL.

For the CDR3, the DNA is TGTGCCAGCAGTTTTGAACAAGAGACCCAGTACTTC. This gives the protein CASSFEQETQYF. The chain joins TRBV12-3 or TRBV12-4 to TRBJ2-5; D call uncertain. The CDR3 length is 12 residues. V was clipped by 3 bases and J by 2 bases, with 4 bases between them.

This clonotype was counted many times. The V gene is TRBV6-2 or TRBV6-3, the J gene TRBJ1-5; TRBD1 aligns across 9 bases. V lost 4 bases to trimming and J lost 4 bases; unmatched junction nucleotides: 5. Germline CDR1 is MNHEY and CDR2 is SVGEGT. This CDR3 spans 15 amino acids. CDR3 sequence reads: CASSSFDRGNQPQHF. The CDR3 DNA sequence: TGTGCCAGCAGTTCCTTCGACAGGGGGAATCAGCCCCAGCATTTT.